The T cell receptor (beta chain) described here comes from a study of blood T cells in healthy people across ages. Study-wide results and caveats: PBMC samples, being unsorted, prevented any conclusive comparison of naive and antigen-experienced cells.

After removal of 5 bases from V and 1 base from J, the junction contained 9 bases not matched to a gene. Germline lookup yields CDR1 SGHVS and CDR2 FNYEAQ. This CDR3 contains 17 residues. Then a second PCR, running about 7 to 11 cycles, was carried out with a sample-barcoded 5' primer and a J-beta primer mix. A single record per CDR3 protein comes from TCRdb applying MiXCR to the 5' RACE reads. The repertoire holds about 640,000 distinct CDR3 sequences, approximately 40% seen once, with around 32% in the top ten. As to this clonotype: What it binds is unknown.

The rearrangement joins TRBV7-6 to TRBJ2-5; 11 bases match TRBD2. This TCR came from a man older than 75 in good health. Input material: blood. The CDR3 sequence: CASSGGTSGPIQETQYF. CDR3 coding DNA: TGTGCCAGCAGCGGTGGGACTAGCGGTCCCATCCAAGAGACCCAGTACTTC.